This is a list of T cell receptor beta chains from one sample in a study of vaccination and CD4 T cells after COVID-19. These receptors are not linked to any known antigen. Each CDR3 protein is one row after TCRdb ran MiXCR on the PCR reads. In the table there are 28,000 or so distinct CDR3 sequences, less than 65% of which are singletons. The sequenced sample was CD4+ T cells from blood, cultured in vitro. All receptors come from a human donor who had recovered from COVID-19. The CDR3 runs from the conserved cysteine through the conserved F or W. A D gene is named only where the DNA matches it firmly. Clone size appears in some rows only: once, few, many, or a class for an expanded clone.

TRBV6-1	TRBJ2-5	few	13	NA	CASRRPWGETQYF	TGTGCCAGCAGGAGACCGTGGGGGGAGACCCAGTACTTC
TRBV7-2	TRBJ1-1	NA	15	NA	CASSVMGVLNTEAFF	TGTGCCAGCAGCGTTATGGGTGTTCTGAACACTGAAGCTTTCTTT
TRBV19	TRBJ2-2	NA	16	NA	CASSIGGRLNTGELFF	TGTGCCAGTAGTATCGGGGGGCGCCTGAACACCGGGGAGCTGTTTTTT
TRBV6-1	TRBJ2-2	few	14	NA	CASSANQGTGELFF	TGTGCCAGCAGTGCGAACCAGGGTACCGGGGAGCTGTTTTTT
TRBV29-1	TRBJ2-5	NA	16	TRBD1	CSVEEWGTGGEETQYF	TGCAGCGTTGAAGAGTGGGGGACAGGGGGCGAAGAGACCCAGTACTTC
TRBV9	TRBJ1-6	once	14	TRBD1	CASSAGGRNSPLHF	TGTGCCAGCAGCGCAGGGGGGCGGAATTCACCCCTCCACTTT
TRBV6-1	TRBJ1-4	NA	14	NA	CASSGGVLDEKLFF	TGTGCCAGCAGTGGCGGGGTATTGGATGAAAAACTGTTTTTT
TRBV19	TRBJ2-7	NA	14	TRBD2	CASRTSGRTYEQYF	TGTGCCAGCCGGACTAGCGGGAGGACCTACGAGCAGTACTTC
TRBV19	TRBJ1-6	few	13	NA	CASSPGAGVPLHF	TGTGCCAGTAGCCCCGGGGCGGGGGTGCCCCTCCACTTT
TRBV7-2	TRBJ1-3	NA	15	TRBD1	CASSLGTGQGNTIYF	TGTGCCAGCAGCTTAGGGACAGGGCAAGGAAACACCATATATTTT
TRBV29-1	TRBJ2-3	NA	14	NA	CSVEGGARTDTQYF	TGCAGCGTTGAAGGTGGGGCCCGCACAGATACGCAGTATTTT
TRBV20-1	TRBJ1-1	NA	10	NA	CSARDQIAFF	TGCAGTGCTAGAGATCAAATTGCTTTCTTT
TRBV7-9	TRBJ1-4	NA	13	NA	CASRQFIGEKLFF	TGTGCCAGCAGACAATTTATAGGGGAAAAACTGTTTTTT
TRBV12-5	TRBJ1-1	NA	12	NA	CASGLPNTEAFF	TGTGCTAGTGGCCTACCGAACACTGAAGCTTTCTTT
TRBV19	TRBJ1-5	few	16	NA	CASSMGEGYSNQPQHF	TGTGCCAGTAGTATGGGGGAAGGCTATAGCAATCAGCCCCAGCATTTT
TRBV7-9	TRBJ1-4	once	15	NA	CASSLRETRGEKLFF	TGTGCCAGCAGCTTACGGGAGACCAGGGGAGAAAAACTGTTTTTT
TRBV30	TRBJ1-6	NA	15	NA	CAWIPKSSYNSPLHF	TGTGCCTGGATCCCCAAAAGCTCCTATAATTCACCCCTCCACTTT
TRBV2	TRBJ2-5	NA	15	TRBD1	CASSPQGARGETQYF	TGTGCCAGCAGTCCCCAGGGGGCGAGAGGGGAGACCCAGTACTTC
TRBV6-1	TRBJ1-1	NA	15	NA	CASSGSGTAGTEAFF	TGTGCCAGCAGTGGGAGCGGGACGGCAGGCACTGAAGCTTTCTTT
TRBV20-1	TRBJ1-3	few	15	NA	CSAQDGALSGNTIYF	TGCAGTGCTCAGGACGGGGCTCTTTCTGGAAACACCATATATTTT
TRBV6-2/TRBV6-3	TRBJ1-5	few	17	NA	CASSPTSGSYSNQPQHF	TGTGCCAGCAGTCCGACCTCAGGGTCCTATAGCAATCAGCCCCAGCATTTT
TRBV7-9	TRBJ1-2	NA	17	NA	CASSLGIWGPSNYGYTF	TGTGCCAGCAGCTTAGGCATTTGGGGACCTTCTAACTATGGCTACACCTTC
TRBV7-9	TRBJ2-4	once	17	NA	CASSLTATSLAKNIQYF	TGTGCCAGCAGCTTAACAGCTACATCATTAGCCAAAAACATTCAGTACTTC
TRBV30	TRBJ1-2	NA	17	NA	CAWSLRLLRQPGYGYTF	TGTGCCTGGAGTTTGCGCCTTTTACGACAGCCGGGCTATGGCTACACCTTC